The 32 T cell receptor beta chains listed next were all sequenced from one sample in a study of OX40 agonist ivuxolimab in advanced cancers. Sequencing was performed with immunoSEQ multiplex PCR; in TCRdb, only in-frame clones are kept and a portion is missing. The sample has under 100,000 clones; approximately 89% are singletons. The specimen was CD4+ or CD8+ T cells sorted from blood, collected in a trial of the OX40 agonist ivuxolimab. Receptor source: an adult with an advanced solid tumor such as melanoma, head and neck, liver or kidney cancer.

This chain joins TRBV5-6 and TRBJ2-2; possibly TRBD1 for D (5 bases). CDR3 length equals 17 residues. Trimming shortened V by 0 bases and J by 5 bases, and 17 bases separated the two germline ends. CDR1 is SGHDT, CDR2 YYEEEE, per germline. CDR3 loop: CASSLVIDAKGTGELFF. DNA for the CDR3: TGTGCCAGCAGCTTGGTCATTGACGCGAAGGGGACCGGGGAGCTGTTTTTT.

The V gene is TRBV9, the J gene TRBJ1-3; the D is unclear. Germline V CDR1 and CDR2: SGDLS, YYNGEE. Between the trimmed V and J ends, which lost 4 bases and 1 base, there was a span of 9 bases. The CDR3 contains 14 residues. The CDR3 region is CASSLGPSGNTIYF. In DNA, the CDR3 is TGTGCCAGCAGCCTTGGCCCTTCTGGAAACACCATATATTTT.

The chain combines TRBV10-3 with TRBJ1-3, with D maybe TRBD1 (6 bases). Germline CDR1 reads ENHRY; CDR2 reads SYGVKD. The CDR3 consists of 15 residues. V gave up 5 bases and J gave up 0 bases, with 11 bases separating them. The CDR3 is CAISFDRNSGNTIYF. The CDR3, as DNA: TGTGCCATCAGTTTCGACAGGAACTCTGGAAACACCATATATTTT.

V is TRBV29-1 and J is TRBJ2-5; D is possibly TRBD1 (5 bases). Trimming took off 3 bases at V and 1 base at J, with 9 bases between the two ends. The germline CDR1 and CDR2 sequences are SQVTM and ANQGSEA. The CDR3 totals 13 residues. The CDR3 spells CSVDSDSQETQYF. The CDR3 DNA reads TGCAGCGTTGATTCAGACAGCCAAGAGACCCAGTACTTC.

This chain joins TRBV6-1 and TRBJ1-2, with D perhaps TRBD1 (6 bases). CDR3 length: 18 amino acids. V was shortened by 4 bases and J by 5 bases, with 26 bases between the two germline ends. CDR1 is MNHNS, CDR2 SASEGT, per germline. In DNA form, the CDR3 reads TGTGCCAGCAGTGTGAGCCCCCCACGGGGGGGGGCAGTTTATGGCTACACCTTC. This gives the protein CASSVSPPRGGAVYGYTF.

V is TRBV11-2 and J is TRBJ2-2; either TRBD1 or TRBD2 may fit D (5 bases each). This CDR3 spans 17 amino acids. From germline, CDR1 is SGHAT and CDR2 FQNNGV. Trimming cost V 1 base and J 7 bases, with 19 bases left between them. CDR3 in amino acids: CASSLASGRGVRGELFF. The CDR3, as DNA: TGTGCCAGCAGCTTAGCCTCAGGGAGAGGTGTGCGCGGGGAGCTGTTTTTT.

The chain recombines TRBV30 with TRBJ1-5; D possibly corresponds to TRBD1 (5 bases). This CDR3 is built from 14 residues. V was trimmed by 2 bases and J by 1 base, leaving 9 bases between them. The germline V gene has CDR1 GTSNPN and CDR2 SVGIG (reference sequence). In DNA form, the CDR3 reads TGTGCCTGGAGTCCCGGGGGGAGCAATCAGCCCCAGCATTTT. Its protein product is CAWSPGGSNQPQHF.

The chain uses TRBV9 and TRBJ2-4; D assignment may be TRBD1 or TRBD2 (5 bases each). The CDR3 is 16 residues long. The germline V and J ends were trimmed by 1 base and 8 bases, with 19 bases remaining between them. Germline V gene sequence: CDR1 SGDLS, CDR2 YYNGEE. CDR3 sequence (DNA): TGTGCCAGCAGCGTACTACCCGGGGACCAAGGGGACATTCAGTACTTC. Protein sequence: CASSVLPGDQGDIQYF.

This clone appeared once. This chain uses TRBV9 with TRBJ2-1; D assignment may be TRBD1 or TRBD2 (6 bases each). CDR3 size: 15 residues. The V and J ends lost 2 bases and 5 bases respectively, with 14 bases between them. The germline gives CDR1 SGDLS, CDR2 YYNGEE. CDR3 sequence: CASSVSGAGNNEQFF. CDR3 bases: TGTGCCAGCAGCGTGTCGGGGGCAGGGAACAATGAGCAGTTCTTC.

The genes are TRBV12-5 and TRBJ2-7; D tentatively fits TRBD1 or TRBD2 (7 bases each). Trimming removed 9 bases from V and 5 bases from J, with 23 bases in between. Germline values: CDR1 LGHNT, CDR2 FRNRAP. The CDR3 length is 15 residues. CDR3 loop: CASTTLGRGPDEQYF. The CDR3 coding sequence is TGTGCTAGCACTACCCTAGGGAGGGGGCCTGACGAGCAGTACTTC.

The J gene is TRBJ1-1, the V gene TRBV6-5; D not resolved. The germline CDR1 and CDR2 sequences are MNHEY and SVGAGI. V was cut by 2 bases and J by 1 base, with 8 bases left in between. CDR3 length: 14 residues. The CDR3 sequence is CASSYRLSNTEAFF. The CDR3 region has the DNA TGTGCCAGCAGTTACCGGCTCTCGAACACTGAAGCTTTCTTT.

The chain has TRBV2 and TRBJ2-4; D not certain. The CDR3 length is 14 residues. Germline values: CDR1 SNHLY, CDR2 FYNNEI. V was trimmed by 2 bases and J by 6 bases, leaving 11 bases between them. The chain's CDR3 is CASSERQAVNIQYF. The CDR3 DNA reads as TGTGCCAGCAGTGAAAGGCAGGCAGTAAACATTCAGTACTTC.

The V and J genes are TRBV5-1 and TRBJ1-2; 10 bases agree with TRBD1. The CDR3 runs to 15 residues. Trimming took 3 bases from V and 4 from J; bases not matched to a gene: 6. CDR1 and CDR2 from the germline V gene are SGHRS and YFSETQ. The CDR3 nucleotides are TGCGCCAGCAGCTCGACAGGGGGCCGTAGCTATGGCTACACCTTC. It yields the protein CASSSTGGRSYGYTF.

The chain recombines TRBV25-1 with TRBJ2-3; TRBD2 matches 9 bases. The V gene end was trimmed by 4 bases and the J gene end by 2 bases; junction bases not matched to a gene: 1. Germline CDR1 MGHDK, CDR2 SYGVNS. This CDR3 is 14 amino acids long. The CDR3 sequence: CASSGGLATDTQYF. In nucleotides, the CDR3 is TGTGCCAGCAGTGGGGGACTAGCCACAGATACGCAGTATTTT.

The rearrangement links TRBV9 to TRBJ1-5; D gene unclear. Germline loops: CDR1 SGDLS, CDR2 YYNGEE. Deletions cut 4 bases from V and 0 bases from J, with 5 bases between. The CDR3 is made up of 13 amino acids. Here the CDR3 DNA reads TGTGCCAGCAGCCTTAGTAGCAATCAGCCCCAGCATTTT. Protein sequence: CASSLSSNQPQHF.

The V and J genes are TRBV10-3 and TRBJ2-5, with 9 bases that match TRBD1. CDR1 is ENHRY, CDR2 SYGVKD, per germline. V lost 2 bases to trimming and J lost 5 bases; unmatched junction nucleotides: 0. The CDR3 contains 13 residues. The CDR3 reads CAISEGTGETQYF. Here the CDR3 DNA reads TGTGCCATCAGTGAGGGGACAGGGGAGACCCAGTACTTC.

In its sample, this clone was seen many times. V usage is TRBV28 and J usage is TRBJ1-5; a possible D gene is TRBD1 (6 bases). Germline assignment: CDR1 MDHEN and CDR2 SYDVKM. CDR3 length: 15 residues. Deletions cut 6 bases from V and 7 bases from J, with 19 bases between. Written as DNA, the CDR3 is TGTGCCAGCAGGTACCGGGACACCTTCTTCCAGCCCCAGCATTTT. Protein product: CASRYRDTFFQPQHF.

The chain carries TRBV30 and TRBJ1-1; D ambiguous. There are 13 residues in the CDR3. V was trimmed by 4 bases and J by 5 bases, leaving 14 bases between them. CDR1 GTSNPN and CDR2 SVGIG come from the germline V gene (reference sequence). The DNA of the CDR3 is TGTGCCTGGAACAAGGACCAACGGACTGAAGCTTTCTTT. Translation: CAWNKDQRTEAFF.

The chain carries TRBV11-2 and TRBJ2-2, with unresolved D. Per the germline V gene, CDR1 is SGHAT and CDR2 is FQNNGV. This CDR3 has 17 residues. The V gene lost 7 bases and the J gene lost 1 base, with 19 bases spanning the gap. In DNA form, the CDR3 reads TGTGCCAGCATTTTTACACCCGGGTCTTTGAACACCGGGGAGCTGTTTTTT. Translation gives CASIFTPGSLNTGELFF.

This chain links TRBV6-6 with TRBJ1-6; D is unclear. The CDR3 loop spans 14 amino acids. V was pared by 7 bases and J by 4 bases, with 11 bases between. Germline-derived CDR1 and CDR2 are MNHNY and SVGAGI (reference sequence). DNA for the CDR3: TGTGCCAGCACCTCCGGGAAGTATAATTCACCCCTCCACTTT. It encodes CASTSGKYNSPLHF.

This rearrangement joins TRBV29-1 to TRBJ2-7; D remains ambiguous. Per germline, CDR1 SQVTM and CDR2 ANQGSEA. Trimming pared 1 base from V and 2 bases from J, leaving 3 bases between. This CDR3 region has 11 residues. DNA for the CDR3: TGCAGCGTTGAAGGGGCCTACGAGCAGTACTTC. Residues: CSVEGAYEQYF.

This clone has just one count. This rearrangement joins TRBV7-8 to TRBJ1-1; D uncertain. The CDR3 loop spans 13 amino acids. Germline CDR1 and CDR2: SGHVS and FQNEAQ. Trimming took 1 base from V and 1 from J, leaving 4 bases between them. In DNA, the CDR3 is TGTGCCAGCAGCTTAGGCAAGAACACTGAAGCTTTCTTT. Translated, it gives CASSLGKNTEAFF.

The chain is built from TRBV27 and TRBJ2-7; 7 bases agree with TRBD1. Germline V gene data show CDR1 as MNHEY and CDR2 as SMNVEV (reference sequence). The CDR3 is 15 residues long. V was clipped by 5 bases and J by 2 bases; unmatched bases: 9. In DNA, the CDR3 is TGTGCCAGCAGTACCCACCCGGGACAGACCTACGAGCAGTACTTC. It is translated as CASSTHPGQTYEQYF.

The J gene is TRBJ2-5, the V gene TRBV6-6, with TRBD2 identical over 10 bases. The CDR3 covers 12 residues. Per the germline V gene, CDR1 is MNHNY and CDR2 is SVGAGI (reference sequence). The junction had 0 bases not matched to a gene; V was cut back by 8 bases and J by 3 bases. The CDR3 loop reads CASGLAEETQYF. CDR3 in DNA: TGTGCCAGCGGACTAGCGGAAGAGACCCAGTACTTC.

The CDR3 loop is CASSLNNNSPLHF. The CDR3 DNA reads TGTGCCAGCAGTTTGAATAATAATTCACCCCTCCACTTT. The V gene is TRBV28, the J gene TRBJ1-6; no definite D call. Trimming took off 3 bases at V and 5 bases at J, with 5 bases between the two ends. CDR1 and CDR2 (germline): MDHEN, SYDVKM. CDR3 size: 13 residues.

The chain recombines TRBV7-6 with TRBJ1-2, with D perhaps matching TRBD1 (6 bases). CDR1 is SGHVS, CDR2 FNYEAQ, per germline. CDR3 length: 19 amino acids. Trimming took off 3 bases at V and 7 bases at J, with 30 bases between the two ends. CDR3 in DNA: TGTGCCAGCAGCTTTTCCCCCGGCGGCAGGGGACGAAGCGTGGGTGGCTACACCTTC. Its translation: CASSFSPGGRGRSVGGYTF.

This chain uses TRBV27 with TRBJ1-2; no reliable D call. Trimming took off 2 bases at V and 4 bases at J, with 11 bases between the two ends. The CDR3 sequence is 14 residues long. Germline lookup yields CDR1 MNHEY and CDR2 SMNVEV (reference sequence). The CDR3: CASSLEVSGYGYTF. The CDR3 coding sequence is TGTGCCAGCAGTTTAGAGGTGTCCGGCTATGGCTACACCTTC.

This clone was counted once. The chain has TRBV18 and TRBJ2-1; 8 positions match TRBD2. Per the germline V gene, CDR1 is KGHSH and CDR2 is LQKENI. V lost 2 bases to trimming and J lost 5 bases; unmatched junction nucleotides: 8. The CDR3 covers 16 residues. In nucleotides, the CDR3 is TGTGCCAGCTCACCATTGGAGCGGGGGACCAACAATGAGCAGTTCTTC. Its translation is CASSPLERGTNNEQFF.

The rearrangement uses TRBV6-1 and TRBJ2-7; D is undetermined. The CDR3 consists of 14 residues. CDR1 is MNHNS and CDR2 is SASEGT in the germline V gene. V lost 6 bases and J 4 bases, leaving 16 bases between the germline ends. CDR3 DNA sequence: TGTGCCAGCAGCCTTGAATTGGGAACATACGAGCAGTACTTC. This translates into CASSLELGTYEQYF.

This clone was seen a handful of times. This sequence joins TRBV19 and TRBJ1-1; no clear D. The germline gives CDR1 LNHDA, CDR2 SQIVND (reference sequence). The ends were cut back, 6 bases at V and 2 bases at J, with 10 bases in the middle. The CDR3 spans 13 residues. The DNA of the CDR3 is TGTGCCAGTAGGGCAGGTAGAAACACTGAAGCTTTCTTT. Translated: CASRAGRNTEAFF.

This clone was found once. The rearrangement uses TRBV5-1 and TRBJ2-3; TRBD2 might be the D (6 bases). The V end lost 2 bases, the J end lost 6 bases, and 10 bases lay between the germline ends. The CDR3 covers 13 residues. Per germline, CDR1 SGHRS and CDR2 YFSETQ. The CDR3 here is CASSFPGRDTQYF. The CDR3 coding sequence is TGCGCCAGCAGCTTTCCGGGGAGGGATACGCAGTATTTT.

The rearrangement uses TRBV14 and TRBJ1-3, with D uncertain. V lost 6 bases and J 4 bases, leaving 4 bases between the germline ends. CDR3 length: 11 amino acids. Germline-derived CDR1 and CDR2 are SGHDN and FVKESK. The CDR3 loop reads CASRVGNTIYF. The DNA of the CDR3 is TGTGCCAGCAGGGTCGGAAACACCATATATTTT.